The 16 T cell receptor beta chains presented below share a single source sample, sequenced in a study of cytomegalovirus exposure and HLA in healthy donors. PCR amplification relied on 60 Vbeta primers (plus 13 Jbeta primers). Sequenced by immunoSEQ multiplex PCR; TCRdb stores in-frame clones only, minus some. This sample has 100,000 to 150,000 clones, with roughly 68% found just once. The sequenced sample consisted of PBMCs. The origin of the receptors is a woman aged 45-65 years in good health and CMV-seropositive.

V and J are TRBV19 and TRBJ2-6; TRBD1 matches 9 bases. This CDR3 has 18 residues. Germline trimming cut 5 bases from V and 1 base from J; bases unmatched to any gene: 9. In germline, CDR1 is LNHDA, CDR2 SQIVND (reference sequence). CDR3 sequence: CASSARTGGGSGANVLTF. The CDR3 DNA is TGTGCCAGTAGTGCCCGCACAGGGGGCGGGTCTGGGGCCAACGTCCTGACTTTC.

This chain joins TRBV5-1 and TRBJ2-3; 7 bases fit TRBD1. The CDR3 covers 17 residues. J lost 2 bases, V lost 0 bases, and 9 bases had no gene match. Germline V gene sequence: CDR1 SGHRS, CDR2 YFSETQ. DNA of the CDR3: TGCGCCAGCAGCTTGGGGGCAGGACAGGACAACACAGATACGCAGTATTTT. Protein sequence: CASSLGAGQDNTDTQYF.

This clone was seen a handful of times. The rearrangement joins TRBV9 to TRBJ2-1; 8 positions agree with TRBD2. The CDR3 consists of 16 residues. Germline CDR1 and CDR2: SGDLS and YYNGEE. Trimming at V came to 4 bases and at J to 6 bases, leaving 12 bases not matched to a gene. Here the CDR3 reads CASSSGLAIGRNEQFF. CDR3 DNA: TGTGCCAGCAGCTCTGGACTAGCCATCGGTCGCAATGAGCAGTTCTTC.

The rearrangement links TRBV28 to TRBJ1-5; D is ambiguous. V shed 6 bases and J shed 5 bases, with 17 bases lying between them. The V gene's germline CDR1 is MDHEN and CDR2 SYDVKM. There are 15 residues in the CDR3. CDR3: CASRHSIRLYQPQHF. The CDR3 DNA is TGTGCCAGCAGGCACAGCATACGGCTGTATCAGCCCCAGCATTTT.

V gene TRBV12-5 combines with J gene TRBJ2-7, with TRBD1 matching over 7 bases. V was pared by 4 bases and J by 7 bases, with 10 bases of the junction left unmatched. The CDR3 extends over 14 amino acids. The germline V gene encodes CDR1 LGHNT and CDR2 FRNRAP. The chain's CDR3 is CASGSGTAAREQYF. The CDR3 DNA is TGTGCTAGTGGTTCCGGGACAGCCGCTCGGGAGCAGTACTTC.

This clone was picked up a small number of times. The V gene is TRBV5-8, the J gene TRBJ2-7, with 7 bases matching TRBD1. V trimming: 0 bases; J trimming: 3 bases; junction bases outside the gene matches: 3. CDR3 length equals 14 residues. CDR1 SGHTS and CDR2 YDEGEE come from the germline V gene. CDR3 nucleotides: TGTGCCAGCAGCTTGGGGACAGGTAACTACGAGCAGTACTTC. This translates into CASSLGTGNYEQYF.

The chain has TRBV29-1 and TRBJ1-5; a possible D gene is TRBD1 (5 bases). Per the germline V gene, CDR1 is SQVTM and CDR2 is ANQGSEA. This CDR3 has 13 amino acids. With 7 bases removed from V and 7 bases from J, the gap between germline ends came to 17 bases. CDR3 loop: CSGAGGWGQPQHF. CDR3 DNA sequence: TGCAGCGGAGCGGGAGGTTGGGGCCAGCCCCAGCATTTT.

The chain employs TRBV5-6 and TRBJ2-2, with D possibly matching TRBD1 (7 bases). The germline V gene has CDR1 SGHDT and CDR2 YYEEEE. V lost 3 bases and J lost 7, with 19 bases in between. The CDR3 totals 16 residues. The CDR3, as DNA: TGTGCCAGCAGCTCGTGGAGGGGGCAATATAGCGGGGAGCTGTTTTTT. Its translation is CASSSWRGQYSGELFF.

This chain links TRBV10-3 with TRBJ1-2, with no clear D. The V gene's germline CDR1 is ENHRY and CDR2 SYGVKD. The CDR3 is made up of 13 amino acids. V was clipped by 7 bases and J by 0 bases, with 9 bases between them. The CDR3 is CAITSGANYGYTF. The CDR3 bases are TGTGCCATCACTTCCGGGGCTAACTATGGCTACACCTTC.

The chain links TRBV7-9 to TRBJ2-7, with TRBD1 identical over 11 bases. V was clipped by 3 bases and J by 6 bases; unmatched bases: 4. This CDR3 has 14 amino acids. Germline values: CDR1 SEHNR, CDR2 FQNEAQ (reference sequence). The CDR3 nucleotides read TGTGCCAGCAGCTTTGGACAGGGGGCCGGCGAGCAGTACTTC. Translation gives CASSFGQGAGEQYF.

The chain combines TRBV5-1 with TRBJ2-2; TRBD2 matches at 12 bases. The CDR3 runs to 16 residues. Germline CDR1 SGHRS, CDR2 YFSETQ. The junction had 5 bases not matched to a gene; V was cut back by 4 bases and J by 4 bases. The CDR3 loop is CASSATSGGFTGELFF. The CDR3 coding sequence is TGCGCCAGCAGCGCGACTAGCGGGGGTTTCACCGGGGAGCTGTTTTTT.

This clone was seen a single time. This rearrangement joins TRBV7-3 to TRBJ1-2, with D perhaps TRBD1 (6 bases). The CDR3 loop spans 14 amino acids. V shed 4 bases and J shed 6 bases, with 15 bases lying between them. Germline loops: CDR1 SGHTA, CDR2 FQGTGA. In nucleotides, the CDR3 is TGTGCCAGCAGCTCGGGACCAGGGGCGGATGGCTACACCTTC. Translating it yields CASSSGPGADGYTF.

The chain couples TRBV5-1 to TRBJ1-1; D remains unclear. Trimming removed 0 bases from V and 3 bases from J, with 12 bases in between. Germline V gene data show CDR1 as SGHRS and CDR2 as YFSETQ. CDR3 size: 15 residues. CDR3 DNA sequence: TGCGCCAGCAGCTTGGTATCCGGTGTCTACACTGAAGCTTTCTTT. Translation: CASSLVSGVYTEAFF.

V usage is TRBV19 and J usage is TRBJ1-5; D possibly corresponds to TRBD1 (6 bases). This CDR3 contains 17 residues. Trimming took off 9 bases at V and 3 bases at J, with 24 bases between the two ends. Germline V gene data show CDR1 as LNHDA and CDR2 as SQIVND (reference sequence). DNA of the CDR3: TGTGCCAGCGCGAAGGGGGGGCTGGCGGGTTACAATCAGCCCCAGCATTTT. Encoded protein: CASAKGGLAGYNQPQHF.

The chain uses TRBV7-6 and TRBJ1-1; no firm D call. CDR1 is SGHVS, CDR2 FNYEAQ, per germline. V shed 10 bases and J shed 5 bases, with 17 bases lying between them. This CDR3 contains 13 residues. CDR3 amino acids: CATATSGRTEAFF. CDR3 coding DNA: TGTGCCACGGCCACCAGCGGGAGGACTGAAGCTTTCTTT.

The chain is built from TRBV7-9 and TRBJ2-5; 15 bases are shared with TRBD2. The CDR3 spans 18 residues. Trimming cost V 1 base and J 4 bases; bases outside gene matches: 7. Germline V gene lookup returns CDR1 SEHNR and CDR2 FQNEAQ (reference sequence). DNA for the CDR3: TGTGCCAGCAGCTTAGGGACTAGCGGGGGGGCCGACCTAGAGACCCAGTACTTC. The encoded protein is CASSLGTSGGADLETQYF.